The 27 T cell receptor beta chains below were found in one sample sequenced in a study of blood T cell repertoires in COVID-19. The data were produced by immunoSEQ multiplex PCR, yet TCRdb's version contains in-frame clones alone and is incomplete. The sample holds tens of thousands of clones; roughly 90% are singletons and the top ten take over 0.95%. The sequenced material came from peripheral blood. The source is a woman in her sixties or seventies with acute or convalescent COVID-19.

The rearrangement joins TRBV5-6 to TRBJ2-4; a weak D match, TRBD1 (5 bases). Between the trimmed V and J ends, which lost 5 bases and 0 bases, there was a span of 15 bases. The germline V gene encodes CDR1 SGHDT and CDR2 YYEEEE. This CDR3 comprises 16 residues. In DNA, the CDR3 is TGTGCCAGCAGGGGGCAAGACAGCCTAGCCAAAAACATTCAGTACTTC. This gives the protein CASRGQDSLAKNIQYF.

This chain uses TRBV5-4 with TRBJ1-1; D is possibly TRBD1 (5 bases). Trimming removed 7 bases from V and 5 bases from J, with 18 bases in between. Germline V gene lookup returns CDR1 SGHNT and CDR2 YYREEE (reference sequence). CDR3 length: 14 amino acids. In nucleotides, the CDR3 is TGTGCCAGCTCCCAAGCTGGGGGGGGAACTGAAGCTTTCTTT. Translating gives CASSQAGGGTEAFF. The full variable domain, with the rest looked up from reference TRBV5-4 and TRBJ1-1, is ETGVTQSPTHLIKTRGQQVTLRCSSQSGHNTVSWYQQALGQGPQFIFQYYREEENGRGNFPPRFSGLQFPNYSSELNVNALELDDSALYLCASSQAGGGTEAFFGQGTRLTVV.

This clone was picked up a small number of times. The rearrangement uses TRBV7-9 and TRBJ1-2, with a possible D match to TRBD1 (6 bases). Germline CDR1 SEHNR, CDR2 FQNEAQ (reference sequence). CDR3 size: 16 residues. V was clipped by 5 bases and J by 2 bases, with 18 bases between them. The CDR3 is CASSPGGRGPNYGYTF. CDR3 DNA sequence: TGTGCCAGCAGCCCCGGAGGGCGGGGGCCGAACTATGGCTACACCTTC.

This clone was counted only a few times. V and J are TRBV25-1 and TRBJ1-5; no reliable D call. Germline lookup yields CDR1 MGHDK and CDR2 SYGVNS. This CDR3 is built from 14 residues. V shed 4 bases and J shed 0 bases, with 7 bases lying between them. The CDR3 region is CASSGRGSNQPQHF. The CDR3 nucleotides are TGTGCCAGCAGTGGCCGGGGTAGCAATCAGCCCCAGCATTTT.

This chain connects TRBV11-1 to TRBJ2-5; 7 positions agree with TRBD2. Trimming at V came to 8 bases and at J to 5 bases, leaving 8 bases not matched to a gene. CDR1 and CDR2 (germline): SGHAT, FQDESV (reference sequence). The CDR3 has 13 residues. In DNA form, the CDR3 reads TGTGCCAGCCGGGCTAGCGGCGATGAGACCCAGTACTTC. It codes for CASRASGDETQYF.

This clone came up a few times. The rearrangement links TRBV6-5 to TRBJ2-5; D not resolved. The V gene's germline CDR1 is MNHEY and CDR2 SVGAGI. V was pared by 0 bases and J by 4 bases, with 3 bases between. This CDR3 spans 12 amino acids. CDR3 sequence: CASSYSGETQYF. CDR3 nucleotide sequence: TGTGCCAGCAGTTACTCCGGAGAGACCCAGTACTTC.

The chain uses TRBV6-2 or TRBV6-3 and TRBJ1-4; the D is unclear. The CDR3 consists of 15 residues. Germline CDR1 reads MNHEY; CDR2 reads SVGEGT. The V end lost 2 bases, the J end lost 8 bases, and 15 bases lay between the germline ends. CDR3 nucleotide sequence: TGTGCCAGCAGTTACAGGGCTCGAGGGCAAGAAAAACTGTTTTTT. Its translation: CASSYRARGQEKLFF.

This clone appeared a single time. The rearrangement joins TRBV20-1 to TRBJ1-4; 7 positions match TRBD1. Germline V gives CDR1 DFQATT, CDR2 SNEGSKA (reference sequence). There are 13 residues in the CDR3. Unmatched junction bases numbered 4, after V lost 3 bases and J lost 6 bases. The CDR3 protein is CSASRQGHEKLFF. CDR3 nucleotides: TGCAGTGCTAGTAGACAGGGCCATGAAAAACTGTTTTTT.

This clone was picked up a small number of times. The gene calls are TRBV7-2 and TRBJ1-1, with D perhaps matching TRBD1 (5 bases). CDR1 SGHTA and CDR2 FQGNSA come from the germline V gene. Trimming shortened V by 2 bases and J by 1 base, and 8 bases separated the two germline ends. The CDR3 covers 14 residues. The CDR3 loop reads CASSLSRANTEAFF. In DNA, the CDR3 is TGTGCCAGCAGCTTAAGCAGGGCGAACACTGAAGCTTTCTTT.

V and J are TRBV12-5 and TRBJ2-5, with 13 bases aligning to TRBD2. Germline loops: CDR1 LGHNT, CDR2 FRNRAP. The V and J ends lost 6 bases and 5 bases, in that order; junction bases with no gene match: 6. The CDR3 is 15 residues long. Here the CDR3 DNA reads TGTGCTAGTGGCCGACTAGCGGGAGGCTATGAGACCCAGTACTTC. Translating it yields CASGRLAGGYETQYF.

The CDR3 DNA reads as TGTGCCAGCAGCCCCACTCAGACGGCCCAGGAAGAAAAACTGTTTTTT. Its protein is CASSPTQTAQEEKLFF. The chain has TRBV7-8 and TRBJ1-4; no reliable D call. Germline assignment: CDR1 SGHVS and CDR2 FQNEAQ. The CDR3 consists of 16 residues. Trimming stripped 5 bases from V and 8 bases from J, with 21 bases between.

This chain links TRBV14 with TRBJ1-2; D remains ambiguous. V lost 1 base and J 1 base, leaving 10 bases between the germline ends. CDR3 length: 15 residues. CDR1 is SGHDN, CDR2 FVKESK, per germline. CDR3 loop: CASSQVGGINYGYTF. The CDR3 DNA sequence: TGTGCCAGCAGCCAAGTCGGAGGGATTAACTATGGCTACACCTTC.

The genes are TRBV7-8 and TRBJ1-2; 7 bases fit TRBD1. From germline, CDR1 is SGHVS and CDR2 FQNEAQ. V was clipped by 5 bases and J by 4 bases; unmatched bases: 10. The CDR3 is 15 amino acids. The CDR3, as DNA: TGTGCCAGCAGCACACACAGGGGCCGAGCCTATGGCTACACCTTC. It is translated as CASSTHRGRAYGYTF.

This CDR3 reads CASSRWDRGVYYNEQFF. In DNA, the CDR3 is TGTGCCAGCAGTAGATGGGACAGGGGGGTCTACTACAATGAGCAGTTCTTC. V and J are TRBV5-6 and TRBJ2-1; 11 bases match TRBD1. This CDR3 region has 17 residues. Trimming at V came to 5 bases and at J to 3 bases, leaving 10 bases not matched to a gene. Germline-derived CDR1 and CDR2 are SGHDT and YYEEEE.

This rearrangement joins TRBV6-5 to TRBJ1-1, with no clear D. This CDR3 spans 13 amino acids. Trimming took 10 bases from V and 10 from J, leaving 22 bases between them. Germline loops: CDR1 MNHEY, CDR2 SVGAGI. CDR3 loop: CATRLGSALRAFF. CDR3 DNA sequence: TGTGCCACCCGCCTCGGGTCAGCCCTGAGAGCTTTCTTT.

This clone was recorded once. This chain connects TRBV19 to TRBJ2-2; 11 bases are shared with TRBD2. This CDR3 comprises 16 residues. After removal of 6 bases from V and 1 base from J, the junction contained 4 bases not matched to a gene. Germline CDR1 reads LNHDA; CDR2 reads SQIVND (reference sequence). The CDR3 DNA sequence: TGTGCCAGTAGCAAGGGACTAGCGGAGAACACCGGGGAGCTGTTTTTT. It translates to CASSKGLAENTGELFF.

The rearrangement links TRBV19 to TRBJ2-3, with D perhaps TRBD1 (6 bases). CDR3 length equals 15 residues. Trimming left V 3 bases short and J 1 base short, with 11 bases between. Germline V lookup: CDR1 LNHDA, CDR2 SQIVND (reference sequence). In DNA, the CDR3 is TGTGCCAGTAGTATCAACAGGGCGGGCACAGATACGCAGTATTTT. This sequence encodes CASSINRAGTDTQYF.

The V call is TRBV19, the J call TRBJ2-2, with D perhaps TRBD1 (5 bases). This CDR3 is built from 18 residues. Germline CDR1 is LNHDA and CDR2 is SQIVND (reference sequence). V gave up 1 base and J gave up 0 bases, with 15 bases separating them. This chain's CDR3 is CASSIGAGRQSNTGELFF. In DNA, the CDR3 is TGTGCCAGTAGTATAGGGGCCGGTAGACAGTCGAACACCGGGGAGCTGTTTTTT.

This clone was counted a few times. The chain links TRBV6-2 or TRBV6-3 to TRBJ2-7, with D perhaps matching TRBD2 (5 bases). Trimming took 5 bases from V and 2 from J, leaving 16 bases between them. Germline V gene sequence: CDR1 MNHEY, CDR2 SVGEGT. The CDR3 has 15 residues. CDR3 in DNA: TGTGCCAGCAGTGACCGGGGTGGACGGACCTACGAGCAGTACGTC. Translating it yields CASSDRGGRTYEQYV.

V is TRBV6-5 and J is TRBJ2-7, with 10 positions matching TRBD1. Germline CDR1 reads MNHEY; CDR2 reads SVGAGI. This CDR3 spans 14 amino acids. J was trimmed by 1 base and V by 7 bases; bases with no gene match: 4. The CDR3 nucleotides are TGTGCCAGCACCCGACAGGGGGCATCCTACGAGCAGTACGTC. This encodes CASTRQGASYEQYV.

V is TRBV5-1 and J is TRBJ1-4; possible D gene TRBD1, 5 bases. Between the trimmed V and J ends, which lost 1 base and 7 bases, there was a span of 11 bases. The germline V gene encodes CDR1 SGHRS and CDR2 YFSETQ. This CDR3 region has 14 residues. CDR3 coding DNA: TGCGCCAGCAGCTTGAGGGGTACCGGTGAAAAACTGTTTTTT. Its protein product is CASSLRGTGEKLFF.

The chain couples TRBV7-8 to TRBJ1-1, with D possibly matching TRBD1 (6 bases). The CDR3 is made up of 14 amino acids. V shed 5 bases and J shed 6 bases, with 16 bases lying between them. Germline loops: CDR1 SGHVS, CDR2 FQNEAQ. CDR3 coding DNA: TGTGCCAGCAGCCAACTCAGGACAGAAGCTGAAGCTTTCTTT. Translation gives CASSQLRTEAEAFF.

The CDR3 DNA is TGTGCCAGCAGCCTGCGGCCCGGCTACACCTTC. It yields the protein CASSLRPGYTF. V is TRBV5-8 and J is TRBJ1-2, with unresolved D. V gave up 4 bases and J gave up 8 bases, with 9 bases separating them. The CDR3 loop spans 11 amino acids. Germline CDR1 reads SGHTS; CDR2 reads YDEGEE. The full variable domain, with the rest looked up from reference TRBV5-8 and TRBJ1-2, is EAGVTQSPTHLIKTRGQQATLRCSPISGHTSVYWYQQALGLGLQFLLWYDEGEERNRGNFPPRFSGRQFPNYSSELNVNALELEDSALYLCASSLRPGYTFGSGTRLTVV.

The J gene is TRBJ2-3, the V gene TRBV19; 12 nucleotides agree with TRBD2. V was clipped by 7 bases and J by 0 bases; unmatched bases: 17. Per germline, CDR1 LNHDA and CDR2 SQIVND (reference sequence). This CDR3 has 20 amino acids. As DNA, the CDR3 is TGTGCCAGTATCAACGGACTAGCGGGGCCGCTTTGCTTTAGCACAGATACGCAGTATTTT. This codes for CASINGLAGPLCFSTDTQYF.

The genes are TRBV12-3 or TRBV12-4 and TRBJ1-1; D not resolved. This CDR3 is 13 amino acids long. V was cut by 3 bases and J by 1 base, with 6 bases left in between. CDR3 region: CASSFTANTEAFF. The CDR3 region has the DNA TGTGCCAGCAGTTTTACAGCGAACACTGAAGCTTTCTTT.

In its sample, this clone was seen once. V usage is TRBV7-9 and J usage is TRBJ2-3, with D possibly matching TRBD2 (7 bases). This CDR3 region has 15 residues. V lost 6 bases and J lost 0, with 13 bases in between. Per germline, CDR1 SEHNR and CDR2 FQNEAQ (reference sequence). The CDR3 sequence: CASSEGGPSTDTQYF. CDR3 in DNA: TGTGCCAGCAGTGAGGGGGGGCCTAGCACAGATACGCAGTATTTT.

The chain is built from TRBV6-2 or TRBV6-3 and TRBJ2-7; 14 bases align to TRBD2. J lost 8 bases, V lost 7 bases, and 13 bases had no gene match. CDR3 length: 16 residues. Germline CDR1 reads MNHEY; CDR2 reads SVGEGT. The CDR3 DNA follows: TGTGCCAGCACCCCGGGACTAGCGGGAGAGGCTGGAAAGCAGTACGTC. The encoded protein is CASTPGLAGEAGKQYV.